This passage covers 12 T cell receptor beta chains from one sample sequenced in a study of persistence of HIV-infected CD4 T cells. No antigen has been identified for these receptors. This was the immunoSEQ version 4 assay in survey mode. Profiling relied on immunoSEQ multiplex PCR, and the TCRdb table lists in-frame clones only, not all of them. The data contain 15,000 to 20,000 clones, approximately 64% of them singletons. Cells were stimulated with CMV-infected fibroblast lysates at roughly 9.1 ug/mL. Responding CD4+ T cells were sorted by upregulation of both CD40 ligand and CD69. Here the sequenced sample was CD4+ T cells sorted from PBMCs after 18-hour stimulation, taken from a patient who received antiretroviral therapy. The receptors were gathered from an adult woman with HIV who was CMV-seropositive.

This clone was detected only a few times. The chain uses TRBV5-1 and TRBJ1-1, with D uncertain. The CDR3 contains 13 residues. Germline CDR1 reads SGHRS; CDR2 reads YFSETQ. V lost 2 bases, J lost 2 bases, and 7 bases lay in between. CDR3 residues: CASSFGDNTEAFF. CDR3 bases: TGCGCCAGCAGCTTTGGGGATAACACTGAAGCTTTCTTT. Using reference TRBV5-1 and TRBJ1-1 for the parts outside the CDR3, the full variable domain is KAGVTQTPRYLIKTRGQQVTLSCSPISGHRSVSWYQQTPGQGLQFLFEYFSETQRNKGNFPGRFSGRQFSNSRSEMNVSTLELGDSALYLCASSFGDNTEAFFGQGTRLTVV.

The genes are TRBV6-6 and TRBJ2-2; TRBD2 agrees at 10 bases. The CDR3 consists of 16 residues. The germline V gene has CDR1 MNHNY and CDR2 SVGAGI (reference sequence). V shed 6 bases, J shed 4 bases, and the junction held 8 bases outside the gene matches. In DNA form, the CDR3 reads TGTGCCAGCAGCTCCGGGACTAGCGCGGCCACCGGGGAGCTGTTTTTT. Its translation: CASSSGTSAATGELFF.

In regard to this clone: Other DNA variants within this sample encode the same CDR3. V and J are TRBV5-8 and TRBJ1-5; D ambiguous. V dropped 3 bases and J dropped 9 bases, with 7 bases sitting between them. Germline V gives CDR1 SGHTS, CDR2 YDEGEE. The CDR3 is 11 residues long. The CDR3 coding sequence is TGTGCCAGCAGCTCCCTCGGGCCCCAGCATTTT. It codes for CASSSLGPQHF.

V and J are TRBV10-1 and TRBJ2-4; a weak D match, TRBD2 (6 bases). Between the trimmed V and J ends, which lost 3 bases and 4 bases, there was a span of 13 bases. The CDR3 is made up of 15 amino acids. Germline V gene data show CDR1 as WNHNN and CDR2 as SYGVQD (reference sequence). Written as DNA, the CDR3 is TGCGCCAGCAGTGATGGCGGGGATGGGAAAAACATTCAGTACTTC. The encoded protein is CASSDGGDGKNIQYF.

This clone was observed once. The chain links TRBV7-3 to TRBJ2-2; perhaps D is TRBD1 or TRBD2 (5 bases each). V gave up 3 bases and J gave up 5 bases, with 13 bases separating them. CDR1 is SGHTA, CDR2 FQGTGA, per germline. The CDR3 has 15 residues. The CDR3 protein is CASSFDLAGTGELFF. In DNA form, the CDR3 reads TGTGCCAGCAGCTTTGACCTAGCAGGGACCGGGGAGCTGTTTTTT.

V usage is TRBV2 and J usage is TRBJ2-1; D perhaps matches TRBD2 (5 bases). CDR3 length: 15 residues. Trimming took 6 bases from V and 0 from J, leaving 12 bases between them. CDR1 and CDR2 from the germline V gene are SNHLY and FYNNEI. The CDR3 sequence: CASSKDGNSYNEQFF. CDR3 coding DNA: TGTGCCAGCAGCAAGGACGGGAACTCCTACAATGAGCAGTTCTTC.

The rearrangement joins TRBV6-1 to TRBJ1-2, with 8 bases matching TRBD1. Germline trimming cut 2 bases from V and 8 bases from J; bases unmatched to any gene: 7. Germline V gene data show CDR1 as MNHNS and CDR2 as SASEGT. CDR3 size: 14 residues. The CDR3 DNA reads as TGTGCCAGCAGTGAATCGGGACAGGTGGGGGGCTACACCTTC. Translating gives CASSESGQVGGYTF.

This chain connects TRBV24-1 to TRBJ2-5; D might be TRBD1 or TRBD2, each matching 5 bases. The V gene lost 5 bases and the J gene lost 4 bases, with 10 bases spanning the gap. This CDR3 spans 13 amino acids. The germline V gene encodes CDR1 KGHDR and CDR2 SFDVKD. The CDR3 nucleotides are TGTGCCACCAGTGGCACAGGAGGAGAGACCCAGTACTTC. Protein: CATSGTGGETQYF.

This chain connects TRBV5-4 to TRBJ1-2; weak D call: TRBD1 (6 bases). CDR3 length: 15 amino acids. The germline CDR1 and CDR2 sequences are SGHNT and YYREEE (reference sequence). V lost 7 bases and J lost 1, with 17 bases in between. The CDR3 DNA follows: TGTGCCAGCCTACATGGGGGGGCTGGTAACTATGGCTACACCTTC. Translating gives CASLHGGAGNYGYTF.

The CDR3 bases are TGCGCCAGCAGTGAGTCGGGGGGTGGAACTGAAGCTTTCTTT. It specifies CASSESGGGTEAFF. The gene calls are TRBV10-1 and TRBJ1-1; maybe TRBD1 (5 bases). The CDR3 is 14 residues long. CDR1 and CDR2 (germline): WNHNN, SYGVQD (reference sequence). Trimming left V 0 bases short and J 5 bases short, with 10 bases between.

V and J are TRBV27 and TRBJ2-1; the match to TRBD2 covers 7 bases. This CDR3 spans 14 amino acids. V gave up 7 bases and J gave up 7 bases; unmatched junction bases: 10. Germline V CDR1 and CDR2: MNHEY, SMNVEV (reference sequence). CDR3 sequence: CASKRVGGENEQFF. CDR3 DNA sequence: TGTGCCAGCAAACGGGTGGGGGGGGAGAATGAGCAGTTCTTC.

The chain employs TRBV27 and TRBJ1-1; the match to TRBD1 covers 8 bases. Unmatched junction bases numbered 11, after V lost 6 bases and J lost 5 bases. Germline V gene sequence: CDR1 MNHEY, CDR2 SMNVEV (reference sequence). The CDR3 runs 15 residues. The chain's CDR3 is CASSKGQALGTEAFF. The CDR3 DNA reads TGTGCCAGCAGCAAGGGACAGGCGTTGGGGACTGAAGCTTTCTTT.